This T cell receptor beta chain came from a study of tissue T cells after allogeneic stem cell transplantation. About the research overall: Where cell numbers permitted, CD3+ T cells were sorted from preserved blood and marrow.

CDR3 size: 18 residues. Germline lookup yields CDR1 SGHKS and CDR2 YYEKEE (reference sequence). The J segment lost 6 bases and the V segment lost 6 bases, leaving 14 bases of the junction unmatched. Details on this clone: Its cognate antigen is unknown.

Profiling relied on immunoSEQ multiplex PCR, and the TCRdb table lists in-frame clones only, not all of them. This sample carries tens of thousands of clones, 65% to 90% of them seen once, and the ten largest clones take about 3.5%. Regarding the study as a whole: Limitations included a small, clinically heterogeneous cohort and limited sampling depth. Blood and spleen captured only part of the tissue TCR repertoire.

The sequencing used blood, collected before transplantation. The source is a woman aged 18-55 years who later had graft-versus-host disease after an allogeneic stem cell transplant. V is TRBV5-5 and J is TRBJ2-1, with 14 bases fitting TRBD2. The CDR3 DNA follows: TGTGCCAGCAACCGCGGAACAGGGACTAGCGGGGGTTTCAATGAGCAGTTCTTC. It translates to CASNRGTGTSGGFNEQFF.